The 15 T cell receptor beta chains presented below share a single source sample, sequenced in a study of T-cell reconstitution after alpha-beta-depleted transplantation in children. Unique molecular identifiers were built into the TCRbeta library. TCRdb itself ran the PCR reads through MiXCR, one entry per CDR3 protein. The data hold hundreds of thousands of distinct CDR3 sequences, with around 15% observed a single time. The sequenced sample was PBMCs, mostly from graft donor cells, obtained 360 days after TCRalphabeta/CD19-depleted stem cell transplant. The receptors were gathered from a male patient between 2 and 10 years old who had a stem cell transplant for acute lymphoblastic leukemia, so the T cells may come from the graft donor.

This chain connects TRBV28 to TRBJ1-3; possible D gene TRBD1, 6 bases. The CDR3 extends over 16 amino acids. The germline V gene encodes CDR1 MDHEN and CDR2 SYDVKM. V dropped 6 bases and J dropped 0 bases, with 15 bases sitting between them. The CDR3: CASSLGGRPSGNTIYF. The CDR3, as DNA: TGTGCCAGCAGCTTAGGGGGGAGACCCTCTGGAAACACCATATATTTT.

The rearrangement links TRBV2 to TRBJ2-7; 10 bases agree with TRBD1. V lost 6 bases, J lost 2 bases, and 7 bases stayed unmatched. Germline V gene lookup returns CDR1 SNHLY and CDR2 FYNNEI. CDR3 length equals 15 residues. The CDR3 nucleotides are TGTGCCAGCAGGGCTGACAGGGGGCCTCCCTACGAGCAGTACTTC. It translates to CASRADRGPPYEQYF.

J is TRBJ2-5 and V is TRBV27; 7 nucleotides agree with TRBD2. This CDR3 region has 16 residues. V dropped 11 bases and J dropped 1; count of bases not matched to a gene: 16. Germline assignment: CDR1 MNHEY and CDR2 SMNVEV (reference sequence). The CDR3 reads CASAVGRERIQETQYF. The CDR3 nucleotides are TGTGCCTCAGCGGTTGGGCGGGAGAGAATCCAAGAGACCCAGTACTTC.

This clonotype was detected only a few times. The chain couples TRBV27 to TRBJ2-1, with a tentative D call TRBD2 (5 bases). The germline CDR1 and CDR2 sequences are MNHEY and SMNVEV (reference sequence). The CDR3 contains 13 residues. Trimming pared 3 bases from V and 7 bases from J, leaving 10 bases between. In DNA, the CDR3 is TGTGCCAGCAGTTTCGTACGGACTAATGAGCAGTTCTTC. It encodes CASSFVRTNEQFF.

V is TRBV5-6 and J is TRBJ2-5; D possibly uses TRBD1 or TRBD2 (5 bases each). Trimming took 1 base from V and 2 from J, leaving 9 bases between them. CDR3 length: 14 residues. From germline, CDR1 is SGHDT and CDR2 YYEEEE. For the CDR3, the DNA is TGTGCCAGCAGCTTGCTGAGGGGTCAAGAGACCCAGTACTTC. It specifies CASSLLRGQETQYF.

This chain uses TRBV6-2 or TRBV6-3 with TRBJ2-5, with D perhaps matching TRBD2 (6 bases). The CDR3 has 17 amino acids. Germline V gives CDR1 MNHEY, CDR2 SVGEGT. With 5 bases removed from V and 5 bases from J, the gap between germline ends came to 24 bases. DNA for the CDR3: TGTGCCAGCAGTGTGGATTGGACGGACTATCTCGGGGAGACCCAGTACTTC. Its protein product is CASSVDWTDYLGETQYF.

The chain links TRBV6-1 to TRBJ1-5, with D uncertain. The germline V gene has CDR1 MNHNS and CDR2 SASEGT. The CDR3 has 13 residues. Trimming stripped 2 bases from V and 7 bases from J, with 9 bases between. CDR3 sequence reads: CASSESAGQPQHF. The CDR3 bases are TGTGCCAGCAGTGAATCTGCGGGGCAGCCCCAGCATTTT.

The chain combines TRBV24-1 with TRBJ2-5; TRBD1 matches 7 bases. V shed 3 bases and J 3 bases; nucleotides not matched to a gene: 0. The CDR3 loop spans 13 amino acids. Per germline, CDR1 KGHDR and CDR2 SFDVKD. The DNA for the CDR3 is TGTGCCACCAGTGATACAGGGGAAGAGACCCAGTACTTC. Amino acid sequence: CATSDTGEETQYF.

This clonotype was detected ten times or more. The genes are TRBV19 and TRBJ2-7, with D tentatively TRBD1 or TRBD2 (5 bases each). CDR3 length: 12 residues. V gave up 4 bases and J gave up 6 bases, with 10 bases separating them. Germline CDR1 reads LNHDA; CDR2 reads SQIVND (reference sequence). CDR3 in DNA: TGTGCCAGTAGTAGAGTCGGGACCGAGCAGTACTTC. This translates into CASSRVGTEQYF.

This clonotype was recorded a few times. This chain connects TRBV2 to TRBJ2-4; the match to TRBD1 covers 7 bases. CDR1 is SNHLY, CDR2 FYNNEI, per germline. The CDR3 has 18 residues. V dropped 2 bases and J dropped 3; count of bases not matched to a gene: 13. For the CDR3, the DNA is TGTGCCAGCAGTGAATCGGTAGGGGGCCCCTTCGACAAAAACATTCAGTACTTC. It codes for CASSESVGGPFDKNIQYF.

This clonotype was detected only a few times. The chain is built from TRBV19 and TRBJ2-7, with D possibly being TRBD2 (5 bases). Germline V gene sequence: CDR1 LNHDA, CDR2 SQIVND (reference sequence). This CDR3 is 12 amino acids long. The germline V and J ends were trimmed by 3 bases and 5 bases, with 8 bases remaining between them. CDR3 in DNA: TGTGCCAGTAGTATGCGAGGGAACGAGCAGTACTTC. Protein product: CASSMRGNEQYF.

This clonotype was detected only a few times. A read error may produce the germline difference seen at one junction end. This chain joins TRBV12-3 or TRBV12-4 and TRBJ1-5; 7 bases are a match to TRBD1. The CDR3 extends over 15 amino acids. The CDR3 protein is CASSLGWDSTQPQHF. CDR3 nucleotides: TGTGCCAGCAGTTTAGGTTGGGACAGCACTCAGCCCCAGCATTTT.

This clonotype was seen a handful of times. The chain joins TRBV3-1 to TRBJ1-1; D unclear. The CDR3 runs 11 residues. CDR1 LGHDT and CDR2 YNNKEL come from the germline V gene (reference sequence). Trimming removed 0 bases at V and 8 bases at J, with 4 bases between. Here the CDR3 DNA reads TGTGCCAGCAGCCAAGAAGCGGAAGCTTTCTTT. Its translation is CASSQEAEAFF.

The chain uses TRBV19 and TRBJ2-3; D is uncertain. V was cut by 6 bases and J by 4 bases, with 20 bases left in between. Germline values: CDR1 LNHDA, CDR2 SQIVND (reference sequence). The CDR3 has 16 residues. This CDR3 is CASRRSQSTSADTQYF. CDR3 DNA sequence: TGTGCCAGTAGGAGATCTCAGTCGACCTCAGCAGATACGCAGTATTTT. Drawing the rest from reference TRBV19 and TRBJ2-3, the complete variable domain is DGGITQSPKYLFRKEGQNVTLSCEQNLNHDAMYWYRQDPGQGLRLIYYSQIVNDFQKGDIAEGYSVSREKKESFPLTVTSAQKNPTAFYLCASRRSQSTSADTQYFGPGTRLTVL.

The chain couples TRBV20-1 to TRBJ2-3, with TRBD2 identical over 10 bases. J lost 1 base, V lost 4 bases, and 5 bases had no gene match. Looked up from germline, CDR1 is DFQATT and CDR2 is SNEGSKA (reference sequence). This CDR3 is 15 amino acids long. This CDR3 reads CSATGTSDGTDTQYF. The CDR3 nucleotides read TGCAGTGCTACGGGGACTAGCGACGGCACAGATACGCAGTATTTT.